Listed here are 31 T cell receptor beta chains from one sample, sequenced in a study of blood T cell repertoires in COVID-19 (dated by TCRdb to 2018 to 2021). Receptor amplification or capture employed the immunoSEQ multiplex PCR assay. Here the immuneACCESS table is served through TCRdb, limited to in-frame sequences with V and J called. Missing clones are a known gap in these copies; in checked studies unresolved V genes cover under half, and the rest lacks a known reason. Across this sample there are 250,000 or so clones, with about 83% seen only once. The ten largest account for less than 2% of the sample. Material for sequencing was peripheral blood. The receptors were gathered from a woman between 40 and 50 years old who had recovered from COVID-19.

The J gene is TRBJ2-2, the V gene TRBV6-5; a weak D match, TRBD2 (6 bases). CDR3 size: 16 residues. Germline V gives CDR1 MNHEY, CDR2 SVGAGI. Trimming pared 1 base from V and 0 bases from J, leaving 9 bases between. CDR3 protein: CASSYLAASNTGELFF. In nucleotides, the CDR3 is TGTGCCAGCAGTTACTTAGCGGCGTCGAACACCGGGGAGCTGTTTTTT.

The chain is built from TRBV30 and TRBJ2-7; 11 bases align to TRBD1. Looked up from germline, CDR1 is GTSNPN and CDR2 is SVGIG (reference sequence). The CDR3 contains 18 residues. The V segment lost 4 bases and the J segment 2 bases; nucleotides outside the gene matches: 16. CDR3 coding DNA: TGTGCCTGGATTCCCCGGGACAGGGGGTTTTTTGAAGCCTACGAGCAGTACTTC. Amino acids: CAWIPRDRGFFEAYEQYF.

The V call is TRBV30, the J call TRBJ2-7; possibly TRBD1 for D (6 bases). The germline V and J ends were trimmed by 3 bases and 2 bases, with 11 bases remaining between them. Per the germline V gene, CDR1 is GTSNPN and CDR2 is SVGIG (reference sequence). This CDR3 region has 13 residues. For the CDR3, the DNA is TGTGCCTGGAGGGAAACAGGGACCTACGAGCAGTACTTC. The encoded protein is CAWRETGTYEQYF.

The CDR3 nucleotides read TGTGCCTGGAGGGCACAGGCGGTGGGCACTGAAGCTTTCTTT. Protein product: CAWRAQAVGTEAFF. The chain couples TRBV30 to TRBJ1-1; TRBD1 is a possible D gene (5 bases). The CDR3 is made up of 14 amino acids. Germline CDR1 GTSNPN, CDR2 SVGIG (reference sequence). V lost 3 bases, J lost 4 bases, and 15 bases lay in between.

This clone was observed once. Relative to the germline gene, one junction end is altered; a read error may explain this. This sequence joins TRBV6-1 and TRBJ1-2; D is unresolved. The CDR3 loop spans 16 amino acids. Per the germline V gene, CDR1 is MNHNS and CDR2 is SASEGT. The CDR3 loop is CASTENPGEGNYGYTF. CDR3 nucleotide sequence: TGTGCCAGCACTGAAAACCCCGGGGAGGGAAACTATGGCTACACCTTC.

This clone occurred once. V usage is TRBV10-3 and J usage is TRBJ1-3; 7 positions agree with TRBD1. CDR3 size: 14 residues. V gave up 8 bases and J gave up 0 bases; unmatched junction bases: 4. The germline V gene has CDR1 ENHRY and CDR2 SYGVKD. DNA for the CDR3: TGTGCCATCTCTCCAGGGGGCTCTGGAAACACCATATATTTT. It is translated as CAISPGGSGNTIYF.

CDR3 amino acids: CASSLQGAQDYEQYF. CDR3 coding DNA: TGTGCCAGCAGTTTACAGGGGGCCCAGGACTACGAGCAGTACTTC. J is TRBJ2-7 and V is TRBV28; 8 bases line up with TRBD1. Germline V gene lookup returns CDR1 MDHEN and CDR2 SYDVKM. This CDR3 spans 15 amino acids. V gave up 2 bases and J gave up 3 bases; unmatched junction bases: 6.

As DNA, the CDR3 is TGTGCCAGCAGTTCCCCCGGGGATCAGCCCCAGCATTTT. Translation gives CASSSPGDQPQHF. The V and J genes are TRBV28 and TRBJ1-5; D is unclear. Germline lookup yields CDR1 MDHEN and CDR2 SYDVKM. CDR3 length equals 13 residues. Trimming pared 4 bases from V and 5 bases from J, leaving 9 bases between.

CDR3: CASSKNINTGELFF. The CDR3 coding sequence is TGTGCCAGCAGTAAGAACATCAACACCGGGGAGCTGTTTTTT. The chain joins TRBV2 to TRBJ2-2; D unresolved. The CDR3 sequence is 14 residues long. CDR1 is SNHLY and CDR2 is FYNNEI in the germline V gene. Deletions cut 5 bases from V and 2 bases from J, with 9 bases between.

This sequence joins TRBV4-1 and TRBJ2-1, with 8 positions matching TRBD2. The V and J ends lost 4 bases and 8 bases, in that order; junction bases with no gene match: 7. Germline CDR1 is MGHRA and CDR2 is YSYEKL. The CDR3 consists of 14 residues. CDR3 in DNA: TGCGCCAGCAGCCGAATTAGCGGGGCCGATGAGCAGTTCTTC. Amino acid sequence: CASSRISGADEQFF.

This clone showed up just a few times. This chain links TRBV2 with TRBJ2-3; possible D gene TRBD2, 5 bases. The CDR3 runs 15 residues. V was clipped by 4 bases and J by 5 bases, with 16 bases between them. Germline V lookup: CDR1 SNHLY, CDR2 FYNNEI. The CDR3, as DNA: TGTGCCAGCAGTGCAAACGGGCTAGCCGGAGATACGCAGTATTTT. Translation: CASSANGLAGDTQYF.

The chain joins TRBV24-1 to TRBJ2-2; 9 bases are a match to TRBD1. CDR3 length: 15 amino acids. V lost 5 bases and J lost 3; bases outside the gene matches: 3. Germline assignment: CDR1 KGHDR and CDR2 SFDVKD. The CDR3 bases are TGTGCCACCAGTGGTAGGGACAGGGACACCGGGGAGCTGTTTTTT. As protein: CATSGRDRDTGELFF.

V and J are TRBV18 and TRBJ2-7; TRBD2 might be the D (5 bases). The CDR3 extends over 14 amino acids. Germline CDR1 and CDR2: KGHSH and LQKENI. Trimming removed 3 bases from V and 4 bases from J, with 13 bases in between. CDR3 region: CASSPPGKRYEQYF. The CDR3 nucleotides are TGTGCCAGCTCACCTCCGGGGAAAAGGTACGAGCAGTACTTC.

The chain carries TRBV28 and TRBJ1-1; 9 bases agree with TRBD1. The CDR3 is made up of 15 amino acids. The V segment lost 2 bases and the J segment 4 bases; nucleotides outside the gene matches: 5. The V gene's germline CDR1 is MDHEN and CDR2 SYDVKM. This chain's CDR3 is CASSLTGQGGTEAFF. CDR3 coding DNA: TGTGCCAGCAGTTTAACGGGACAGGGCGGCACTGAAGCTTTCTTT.

The chain joins TRBV9 to TRBJ1-1; 7 nucleotides align to TRBD1. Germline V CDR1 and CDR2: SGDLS, YYNGEE. CDR3 length: 16 residues. J was trimmed by 1 base and V by 0 bases; bases with no gene match: 6. Here the CDR3 reads CASSVATGQENTEAFF. CDR3 DNA sequence: TGTGCCAGCAGCGTAGCTACAGGACAGGAGAACACTGAAGCTTTCTTT.

This rearrangement joins TRBV2 to TRBJ2-7, with D hard to call. The V and J ends lost 2 bases and 6 bases respectively, with 14 bases between them. The CDR3 has 14 amino acids. Germline V lookup: CDR1 SNHLY, CDR2 FYNNEI. CDR3: CASSERLRVVEQYF. The CDR3 DNA follows: TGTGCCAGCAGTGAAAGGTTACGGGTGGTCGAGCAGTACTTC.

The chain employs TRBV5-4 and TRBJ2-7; TRBD1 agrees at 9 bases. Germline CDR1 reads SGHNT; CDR2 reads YYREEE (reference sequence). The CDR3 is 16 residues long. V shed 4 bases, J shed 5 bases, and the junction held 13 bases outside the gene matches. CDR3 loop: CASSHPSGTGFNEQYF. For the CDR3, the DNA is TGTGCCAGCAGCCACCCCTCCGGGACAGGGTTCAACGAGCAGTACTTC.

The rearrangement uses TRBV11-3 and TRBJ1-2; D not resolved. V was shortened by 2 bases and J by 0 bases, with 16 bases between the two germline ends. From germline, CDR1 is SGHNT and CDR2 YENEEA. The CDR3 contains 17 residues. The CDR3 protein is CASSLWPGGGANYGYTF. CDR3 DNA sequence: TGTGCCAGCAGCTTATGGCCAGGCGGAGGAGCTAACTATGGCTACACCTTC.

This sequence joins TRBV13 and TRBJ1-2, with TRBD1 matching 8 bases. CDR1 and CDR2 (germline): PRHDT, FYEKMQ (reference sequence). This CDR3 is built from 13 residues. Trimming took 5 bases from V and 4 from J; bases not matched to a gene: 3. CDR3 sequence reads: CASSGGQVYGYTF. The CDR3 DNA is TGTGCCAGCAGCGGGGGACAGGTCTATGGCTACACCTTC.

This rearrangement joins TRBV28 to TRBJ2-3; maybe TRBD2 (7 bases). The germline CDR1 and CDR2 sequences are MDHEN and SYDVKM. V lost 4 bases to trimming and J lost 1 base, with 12 bases between them. The CDR3 is 15 amino acids. CDR3 loop: CASSSGGGGTDTQYF. CDR3 DNA: TGTGCCAGCAGTTCCGGAGGGGGGGGCACAGATACGCAGTATTTT. The variable domain in full, completed from reference TRBV28 and TRBJ2-3, reads DVKVTQSSRYLVKRTGEKVFLECVQDMDHENMFWYRQDPGLGLRLIYFSYDVKMKEKGDIPEGYSVSREKKERFSLILESASTNQTSMYLCASSSGGGGTDTQYFGPGTRLTVL.

The rearrangement joins TRBV7-9 to TRBJ2-5; the match to TRBD1 covers 12 bases. V shed 2 bases, J shed 6 bases, and the junction held 7 bases outside the gene matches. Germline V lookup: CDR1 SEHNR, CDR2 FQNEAQ (reference sequence). This CDR3 spans 16 amino acids. CDR3 coding DNA: TGTGCCAGCAGCTTAACCGGGACAGGGGGCCCGAAGACCCAGTACTTC. Translating gives CASSLTGTGGPKTQYF.

The rearrangement links TRBV9 to TRBJ1-6, with D unclear. The CDR3 is made up of 15 amino acids. CDR1 and CDR2 from the germline V gene are SGDLS and YYNGEE. Trimming took off 0 bases at V and 7 bases at J, with 11 bases between the two ends. The CDR3 DNA reads TGTGCCAGCAGCGTAGGGAGCGGTGGCAATTCACCCCTCCACTTT. This sequence encodes CASSVGSGGNSPLHF. The whole variable domain, filled in from reference TRBV9 and TRBJ1-6, reads DSGVTQTPKHLITATGQRVTLRCSPRSGDLSVYWYQQSLDQGLQFLIQYYNGEERAKGNILERFSAQQFPDLHSELNLSSLELGDSALYFCASSVGSGGNSPLHFGNGTRLTVT.

This rearrangement joins TRBV5-1 to TRBJ2-1; D is possibly TRBD2 (5 bases). With 4 bases removed from V and 5 bases from J, the gap between germline ends came to 13 bases. The CDR3 sequence is 14 residues long. Germline CDR1 and CDR2: SGHRS and YFSETQ. CDR3 in DNA: TGCGCCAGCAGCAGCGGATCGGAGAACAATGAGCAGTTCTTC. As protein: CASSSGSENNEQFF.

The V and J genes are TRBV3-1 (or the pseudogene TRBV3-2) and TRBJ2-3; D may be TRBD1 (6 bases). Germline V CDR1 and CDR2: LGHDT, YNNKEL (reference sequence). Trimming stripped 5 bases from V and 4 bases from J, with 13 bases between. The CDR3 spans 14 residues. The CDR3 loop reads CASSDKSGADTQYF. DNA for the CDR3: TGTGCCAGCAGCGATAAGTCAGGGGCAGATACGCAGTATTTT.

This rearrangement joins TRBV5-1 to TRBJ2-2, with TRBD1 as a possible D gene (6 bases). The CDR3 spans 17 residues. The V end lost 0 bases, the J end lost 4 bases, and 16 bases lay between the germline ends. In germline, CDR1 is SGHRS, CDR2 YFSETQ. The CDR3 DNA reads as TGCGCCAGCAGCTTGGGGCCTTTGGGGACACCCACCGGGGAGCTGTTTTTT. It yields the protein CASSLGPLGTPTGELFF.

This sequence joins TRBV7-9 and TRBJ1-4; 7 bases fit TRBD1. CDR3 length: 15 amino acids. Germline V gives CDR1 SEHNR, CDR2 FQNEAQ (reference sequence). V shed 5 bases and J 5 bases; nucleotides not matched to a gene: 8. The CDR3 loop is CASSAHRGSNEKLFF. The CDR3, as DNA: TGTGCCAGCAGCGCCCACAGGGGATCGAATGAAAAACTGTTTTTT.

This chain links TRBV7-9 with TRBJ1-4; D unresolved. Germline-derived CDR1 and CDR2 are SEHNR and FQNEAQ (reference sequence). The CDR3 is made up of 14 amino acids. The germline V and J ends were trimmed by 5 bases and 8 bases, with 15 bases remaining between them. The CDR3 DNA reads as TGTGCCAGCAGCGTGGGCCGCGGGCTCGAAAAACTGTTTTTT. Translating it yields CASSVGRGLEKLFF.

This chain connects TRBV24-1 to TRBJ1-4; D might be TRBD1 (6 bases). This CDR3 has 16 residues. Trimming took 3 bases from V and 6 from J, leaving 16 bases between them. Germline CDR1 is KGHDR and CDR2 is SFDVKD. CDR3 residues: CATSDATGPGYEKLFF. As DNA, the CDR3 is TGTGCCACCAGTGATGCAACAGGGCCAGGGTATGAAAAACTGTTTTTT.

The chain's CDR3 is CASDHGGVGNEQFF. DNA of the CDR3: TGTGCCAGTGACCACGGGGGGGTAGGCAATGAGCAGTTCTTC. This chain connects TRBV19 to TRBJ2-1; 8 positions agree with TRBD2. Germline trimming cut 8 bases from V and 6 bases from J; bases unmatched to any gene: 9. The CDR3 runs 14 residues. Germline CDR1 reads LNHDA; CDR2 reads SQIVND (reference sequence).

The chain employs TRBV7-2 and TRBJ2-3, with TRBD2 matching 8 bases. After removal of 5 bases from V and 1 base from J, the junction contained 8 bases not matched to a gene. CDR3 size: 16 residues. Germline V gene lookup returns CDR1 SGHTA and CDR2 FQGNSA. The chain's CDR3 is CASSPSKRGRTDTQYF. The CDR3 region has the DNA TGTGCCAGCAGCCCGTCGAAGCGGGGGCGCACAGATACGCAGTATTTT.

This chain uses TRBV18 with TRBJ2-1; D possibly corresponds to TRBD2 (5 bases). This CDR3 is 16 amino acids long. Germline CDR1 reads KGHSH; CDR2 reads LQKENI. Trimming removed 1 base from V and 5 bases from J, with 15 bases in between. The DNA for the CDR3 is TGTGCCAGCTCACCACGAGGAGGCCTTGGGAACAATGAGCAGTTCTTC. This gives the protein CASSPRGGLGNNEQFF.